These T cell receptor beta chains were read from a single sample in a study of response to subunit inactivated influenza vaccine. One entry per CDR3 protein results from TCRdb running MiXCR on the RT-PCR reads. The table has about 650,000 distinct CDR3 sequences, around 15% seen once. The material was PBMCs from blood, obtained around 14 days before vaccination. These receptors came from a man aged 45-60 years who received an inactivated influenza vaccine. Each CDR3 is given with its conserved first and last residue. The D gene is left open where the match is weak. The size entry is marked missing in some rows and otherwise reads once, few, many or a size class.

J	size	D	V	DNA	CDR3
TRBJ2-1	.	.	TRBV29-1	TGCAGCGCGGCGGGGCCCCGCAATGAGCAGTTCTTC	CSAAGPRNEQFF
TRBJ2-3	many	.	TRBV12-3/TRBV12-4	TGTGCCAGCAGTCAAGGCCCAGGACCAGATACGCAGTATTTT	CASSQGPGPDTQYF
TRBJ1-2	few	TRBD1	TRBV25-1	TGTGCCAGCACAGGGGGCGGCGGCTACACCTTC	CASTGGGGYTF
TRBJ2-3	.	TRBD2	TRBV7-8	TGTGCCAGCAGCTTAGCGCGGCTAGCGGGAGGGAAAATGGGGACAGATACGCAGTATTTT	CASSLARLAGGKMGTDTQYF
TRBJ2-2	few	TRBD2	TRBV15	TGTGCCACCAGCAAGCGGGGGAGGGGCACCGGGGAGCTGTTTTTT	CATSKRGRGTGELFF
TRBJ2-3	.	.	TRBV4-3	TGCGCCAGCAACCAGGGGGGGTCCCCGAGCACAGATACGCAGTATTTT	CASNQGGSPSTDTQYF
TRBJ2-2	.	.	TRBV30	TGTGCCTGGAGTTTCGGGGGGCGGGCCGGGGAGCTGTTTTTT	CAWSFGGRAGELFF
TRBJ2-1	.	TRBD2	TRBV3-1	TGTGCCAGCAGCCAAGATCAGGCTAGCGGGAGGAGGAATGAGCAGTTCTTC	CASSQDQASGRRNEQFF
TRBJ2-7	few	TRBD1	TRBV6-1	TGTGCCACCAGAGGGACAGACTCCTACGAGCAGTACTTC	CATRGTDSYEQYF
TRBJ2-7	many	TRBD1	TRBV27	TGTGCCAGCAGTTTAGGGACAGGGGGACCCTACGAGCAGTACTTC	CASSLGTGGPYEQYF
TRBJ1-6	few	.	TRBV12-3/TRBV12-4	TGTGCCAGCAGTTCACGGGCAGGTTCTTCACCCCTCCACTTT	CASSSRAGSSPLHF
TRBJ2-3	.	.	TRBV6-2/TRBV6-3	TGTGCCAGCAGTAGGACGGGAAATACGCAGTATTTT	CASSRTGNTQYF
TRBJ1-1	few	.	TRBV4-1	TGCGCCAGCAGCCAGTCAGGAATGAACACTGAAGCTTTCTTT	CASSQSGMNTEAFF
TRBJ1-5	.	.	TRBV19	TGTGCCAGTAGTATTTTGGGGGGTCAGCCCCAGCATTTT	CASSILGGQPQHF
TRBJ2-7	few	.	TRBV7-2	TGTGCCAGCAGCCACACCGGGACTTCAATCGAGCAGTACTTC	CASSHTGTSIEQYF
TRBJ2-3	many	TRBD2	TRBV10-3	TGTGCCATCAGTGAGACTAGCGGGGGCGTTAAAGGAGATACGCAGTATTTT	CAISETSGGVKGDTQYF
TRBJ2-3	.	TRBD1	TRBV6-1	TGTGCCAGCAGCCCCGGACAGGGGGAAGATACGCAGTATTTT	CASSPGQGEDTQYF
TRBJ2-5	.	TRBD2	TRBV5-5	TGTGCCAGCAGCTTGTATCTAGCGGGGGGCCTGGAGACCCAGTACTTC	CASSLYLAGGLETQYF
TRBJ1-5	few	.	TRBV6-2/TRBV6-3	TGTGCCAGCAGTTACAATCGTTATAGCAATCAGCCCCAGCATTTT	CASSYNRYSNQPQHF
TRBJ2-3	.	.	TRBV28	TGTGCCAGCAGTCCCGGTGCAGGGGTAGATACGCAGTATTTT	CASSPGAGVDTQYF
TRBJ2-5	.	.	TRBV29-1	TGCAGCGTTGAGCTTAACAGGCTGGGGACCCAGTACTTC	CSVELNRLGTQYF
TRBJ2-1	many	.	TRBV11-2	TGTGCCAGCAGCCCCTCTGGAGCCTACAATGAGCAGTTCTTC	CASSPSGAYNEQFF
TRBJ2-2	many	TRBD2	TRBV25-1	TGTGCCAGCAGTGAAGGAAGCGGGAGGGCCCGGTCCGGGGAGCTGTTTTTT	CASSEGSGRARSGELFF
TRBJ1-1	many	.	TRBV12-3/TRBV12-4	TGTGCCAGCAGTTTTTCCCGGGGCACTGAAGCTTTCTTT	CASSFSRGTEAFF
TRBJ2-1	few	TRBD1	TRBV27	TGTGCCAGCAGTTTCGGGGACAGCAATGAGCAGTTCTTC	CASSFGDSNEQFF
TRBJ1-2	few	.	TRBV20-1	TGCAGTGCTAGCGTTAACTATGGCTACACCTTC	CSASVNYGYTF
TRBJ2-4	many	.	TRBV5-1	TGCGCCAGCAGCTTGGAACTTGCCAAAAACATTCAGTACTTC	CASSLELAKNIQYF
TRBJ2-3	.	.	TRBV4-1	TGCGCCAGCAGCCAAGATGACCGGCGATCGCAGTATTTT	CASSQDDRRSQYF
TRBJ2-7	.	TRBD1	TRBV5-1	TGCGCCAGCAGCTTCGAGACAGGGGGCGCGGAGCAGTACTTC	CASSFETGGAEQYF
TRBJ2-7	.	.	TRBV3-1	TGTGCCAGCAGCCCCCGTTCGGGGGCGGGTGAGCAGTACTTC	CASSPRSGAGEQYF
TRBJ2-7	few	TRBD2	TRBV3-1	TGTGCCAGCAGCCTCTCCGGGACTACCTACGAGCAGTACTTC	CASSLSGTTYEQYF
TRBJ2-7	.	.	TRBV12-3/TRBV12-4	TGTGCCAGCAGTTCCTGGACAGCTTTCTCCTACGAGCAGTACTTC	CASSSWTAFSYEQYF
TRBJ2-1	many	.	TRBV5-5	TGTGCCAGCAGCTTGTGGGCGGGGACGAATGAGCAGTTCTTC	CASSLWAGTNEQFF
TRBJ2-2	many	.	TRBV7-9	TGTGCCAGCAGCTCCTGGGGACACAGGAACACCGGGGAGCTGTTTTTT	CASSSWGHRNTGELFF
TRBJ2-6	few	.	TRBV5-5	TGTGCCAGCAGCCCAACACGGGCTGGGGCCAACGTCCTGACTTTC	CASSPTRAGANVLTF
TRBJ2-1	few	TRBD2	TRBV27	TGTGCCAGCAGTTTTTCAACTAGCGGGAACAATGAGCAGTTCTTC	CASSFSTSGNNEQFF
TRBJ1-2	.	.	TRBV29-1	TGCAGCGTTGACGGGCCATATGGCTACACCTTC	CSVDGPYGYTF
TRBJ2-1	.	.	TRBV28	TGTGCCAGCAGTTCCCCCGAGGGCTCTAGCTCCTACAATGAGCAGTTCTTC	CASSSPEGSSSYNEQFF
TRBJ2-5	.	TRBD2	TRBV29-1	TGCAGCGTTTTTCTTAGGACTAGAGGAGAGACCCAGTACTTC	CSVFLRTRGETQYF
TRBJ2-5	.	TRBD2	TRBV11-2	TGTGCCAGCAGCTTACAGACTAGCGGGGGGGCACGAATGGAGACCCAGTACTTC	CASSLQTSGGARMETQYF
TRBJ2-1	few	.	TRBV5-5	TGTGCCAGCAGTTATACGGGACGATCCTACAATGAGCAGTTCTTC	CASSYTGRSYNEQFF
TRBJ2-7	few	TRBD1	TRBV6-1	TGTGCCAGCAGCCCTTCAGGGACAGGAAATATCTACGAGCAGTACTTC	CASSPSGTGNIYEQYF